The 16 T cell receptor beta chains below all came from one sample that was sequenced in a study of beta chain features in type 1 diabetes (dated by TCRdb to between 2018 and 2020). The library was obtained by the immunoSEQ multiplex PCR assay. The entire isolated RNA was reverse transcribed using the High Capacity cDNA Reverse Transcription Kit, and thus expressed TCRB transcripts were sequenced. This is the immuneACCESS table as TCRdb keeps it, with only in-frame sequences that have V and J called. A part of the clones is gone; compared with another copy, unresolved V genes explain less than half, and the rest is unexplained. This sample holds roughly 400,000 clones; approximately 15% were observed only once. In total, the top ten clones hold 0.035% to 0.045% of the sample. Specimen: naive CD4+ T cells from blood. The cell subset or site label here, explained by the study, means: true naive CD4+ T cells. The receptors here all came from a man between 25 and 39 years old in good health.

The genes are TRBV2 and TRBJ2-1, with no clear D. The CDR3 spans 13 residues. The germline V gene encodes CDR1 SNHLY and CDR2 FYNNEI. V lost 4 bases and J lost 4, with 8 bases in between. Written as DNA, the CDR3 is TGTGCCAGCAGTGGAACGAGTTACAATGAGCAGTTCTTC. As protein: CASSGTSYNEQFF.

The chain uses TRBV2 and TRBJ2-2; a possible D gene is TRBD2 (5 bases). The CDR3 extends over 14 amino acids. V shed 10 bases and J shed 4 bases, with 16 bases lying between them. The V gene's germline CDR1 is SNHLY and CDR2 FYNNEI. CDR3 coding DNA: TGTGCCACTTCGACCAACCGGGGCACCGGGGAGCTGTTTTTT. Amino acid sequence: CATSTNRGTGELFF.

This clone was counted between two and nine times. The V call is TRBV30, the J call TRBJ1-4, with D tentatively TRBD1 (6 bases). The CDR3 is 13 amino acids. Germline V gene data show CDR1 as GTSNPN and CDR2 as SVGIG (reference sequence). Trimming took 8 bases from V and 4 from J, leaving 14 bases between them. CDR3 coding DNA: TGTGCCCTCGGAACAGGGAGTAATGAAAAACTGTTTTTT. Translated: CALGTGSNEKLFF.

In its sample, this clone was seen a few times. The chain joins TRBV4-3 to TRBJ2-1; TRBD1 aligns across 10 bases. CDR1 and CDR2 from the germline V gene are LGHNA and YSLEER. The CDR3 loop spans 16 amino acids. J was trimmed by 7 bases and V by 4 bases; bases with no gene match: 10. In DNA form, the CDR3 reads TGCGCCAGCAGCCCGATAGGGACAGGGGTCAGGAATGAGCAGTTCTTC. Encoded protein: CASSPIGTGVRNEQFF.

This clone was recorded a few times. The V call is TRBV5-5, the J call TRBJ2-1; 9 positions match TRBD2. CDR3 length: 16 amino acids. After removal of 4 bases from V and 5 bases from J, the junction contained 10 bases not matched to a gene. CDR1 SGHKS and CDR2 YYEKEE come from the germline V gene (reference sequence). The CDR3 loop reads CASSAVAASGNNEQFF. The CDR3 coding sequence is TGTGCCAGCAGCGCGGTCGCTGCTAGCGGGAACAATGAGCAGTTCTTC.

This clone showed up just a few times. The rearrangement uses TRBV6-5 and TRBJ1-1; D gene unclear. The CDR3 consists of 15 residues. Between the trimmed V and J ends, which lost 0 bases and 1 base, there was a span of 9 bases. Germline lookup yields CDR1 MNHEY and CDR2 SVGAGI. CDR3 sequence: CASSYSAIPNTEAFF. The CDR3, as DNA: TGTGCCAGCAGTTACTCTGCCATCCCGAACACTGAAGCTTTCTTT.

The V and J genes are TRBV5-6 and TRBJ2-7; D is perhaps TRBD1 (6 bases). The CDR3 sequence is 15 residues long. The V end lost 4 bases, the J end lost 0 bases, and 14 bases lay between the germline ends. Germline V gene sequence: CDR1 SGHDT, CDR2 YYEEEE. CDR3 nucleotide sequence: TGTGCCAGCAGCCCCACAGGGCTCCTCTCCTACGAGCAGTACTTC. Its translation: CASSPTGLLSYEQYF. Filled out from reference TRBV5-6 and TRBJ2-7, the complete variable domain reads DAGVTQSPTHLIKTRGQQVTLRCSPKSGHDTVSWYQQALGQGPQFIFQYYEEEERQRGNFPDRFSGHQFPNYSSELNVNALLLGDSALYLCASSPTGLLSYEQYFGPGTRLTVT.

This chain connects TRBV7-2 to TRBJ2-3; a possible D gene is TRBD2 (6 bases). The CDR3 runs 13 residues. CDR1 and CDR2 from the germline V gene are SGHTA and FQGNSA. Trimming shortened V by 5 bases and J by 1 base, and 7 bases separated the two germline ends. CDR3 DNA sequence: TGTGCCAGCAGCCCGGGGGGCACAGATACGCAGTATTTT. Translating it yields CASSPGGTDTQYF.

This chain links TRBV2 with TRBJ2-5; 9 positions match TRBD1. This CDR3 region has 13 residues. The V gene end was trimmed by 4 bases and the J gene end by 4 bases; junction bases not matched to a gene: 1. Germline-derived CDR1 and CDR2 are SNHLY and FYNNEI. The CDR3 coding sequence is TGTGCCAGCAGTGGACAGGGGGTAGAGACCCAGTACTTC. This translates into CASSGQGVETQYF.

This clone was seen a few times. This sequence joins TRBV7-9 and TRBJ2-3; D is unresolved. Germline lookup yields CDR1 SEHNR and CDR2 FQNEAQ (reference sequence). Trimming cost V 2 bases and J 2 bases, with 8 bases left between them. The CDR3 totals 14 residues. The CDR3 loop is CASSLSLLTDTQYF. DNA for the CDR3: TGTGCCAGCAGCTTATCTCTCCTCACAGATACGCAGTATTTT. Full variable domain (outside the CDR3, taken from reference TRBV7-9 and TRBJ2-3): DTGVSQNPRHKITKRGQNVTFRCDPISEHNRLYWYRQTLGQGPEFLTYFQNEAQLEKSRLLSDRFSAERPKGSFSTLEIQRTEQGDSAMYLCASSLSLLTDTQYFGPGTRLTVL.

This clone has only a few counts. The rearrangement links TRBV11-2 to TRBJ2-1; 9 nucleotides line up with TRBD2. The CDR3 sequence is 16 residues long. Trimming at V came to 4 bases and at J to 3 bases, leaving 7 bases not matched to a gene. Germline values: CDR1 SGHAT, CDR2 FQNNGV. The DNA of the CDR3 is TGTGCCAGCAGCTCCCATAGCGGGGGAGACTACAATGAGCAGTTCTTC. Protein: CASSSHSGGDYNEQFF. Combining the CDR3 with reference TRBV11-2 and TRBJ2-1 gives the whole variable domain EAGVAQSPRYKIIEKRQSVAFWCNPISGHATLYWYQQILGQGPKLLIQFQNNGVVDDSQLPKDRFSAERLKGVDSTLKIQPAKLEDSAVYLCASSSHSGGDYNEQFFGPGTRLTVL.

The sample holds a few counts of this clone. At the DNA level, this CDR3 is encoded by other sequences in the same sample as well. The CDR3 protein is CASSRDHTDTQYF. The CDR3, as DNA: TGTGCCAGCAGTCGGGATCACACAGATACGCAGTATTTT. The V and J genes are TRBV6-6 and TRBJ2-3; D is possibly TRBD2 (5 bases). The V and J ends lost 5 bases and 2 bases respectively, with 8 bases between them. The CDR3 extends over 13 amino acids. CDR1 and CDR2 (germline): MNHNY, SVGAGI (reference sequence).

In this sample, this clone turned up a few times. The rearrangement uses TRBV30 and TRBJ1-1; D ambiguous. This CDR3 is 13 amino acids long. Germline assignment: CDR1 GTSNPN and CDR2 SVGIG (reference sequence). Deletions cut 4 bases from V and 1 base from J, with 10 bases between. The DNA for the CDR3 is TGTGCCTGGATCGGGAGTCCGAACACTGAAGCTTTCTTT. Amino acid sequence: CAWIGSPNTEAFF. Supplemented by reference TRBV30 and TRBJ1-1, the full variable domain reads SQTIHQWPATLVQPVGSPLSLECTVEGTSNPNLYWYRQAAGRGLQLLFYSVGIGQISSEVPQNLSASRPQDRQFILSSKKLLLSDSGFYLCAWIGSPNTEAFFGQGTRLTVV.

J is TRBJ2-7 and V is TRBV25-1, with D unresolved. The germline V and J ends were trimmed by 2 bases and 4 bases, with 21 bases remaining between them. Looked up from germline, CDR1 is MGHDK and CDR2 is SYGVNS. The CDR3 extends over 17 amino acids. The CDR3 spells CASSEGHLLRLGYEQYV. The CDR3 DNA reads TGTGCCAGCAGTGAAGGCCACCTTTTGCGACTTGGGTACGAGCAGTACGTC.

The rearrangement joins TRBV18 to TRBJ1-2; TRBD1 matches at 9 bases. Germline CDR1 is KGHSH and CDR2 is LQKENI. Losses at the gene ends were 3 bases for V and 5 bases for J; bases not matched to a gene: 13. This CDR3 spans 17 amino acids. The CDR3: CASSPTGGATHVYGYTF. In DNA form, the CDR3 reads TGTGCCAGCTCACCTACAGGGGGCGCAACCCATGTTTATGGCTACACCTTC.

J is TRBJ1-1 and V is TRBV9; possibly TRBD1 for D (6 bases). From germline, CDR1 is SGDLS and CDR2 YYNGEE. The CDR3 runs to 14 residues. V gave up 4 bases and J gave up 9 bases, with 19 bases separating them. The CDR3 nucleotides are TGTGCCAGCAGCCCAACTTCGGTACAGGGAAAAGCTTTCTTT. Amino acid sequence: CASSPTSVQGKAFF.